Shown below are 10 T cell receptor beta chains from a single sample sequenced in a study of immune cell composition in non-small cell lung cancer (dated by TCRdb to 2016 to 2017). The receptor library was made with the immunoSEQ multiplex PCR assay. TCRdb took this table from immuneACCESS and kept in-frame rearrangements with V and J called. Such tables lack part of the clones; where checked against another copy, unresolved V genes explain under half of the gap, and the rest is unexplained. For this sample the table gives about 1,700 clones, of which approximately 85% were detected only once. Of the sample, 9.5% to 13% is held by the ten largest clones. Sequenced sample: lung tumor tissue. The origin of the receptors is a human donor with non-small cell lung cancer.

The chain uses TRBV7-3 and TRBJ1-1; TRBD1 aligns across 8 bases. Germline CDR1 and CDR2: SGHTA and FQGTGA. Germline trimming cut 6 bases from V and 3 bases from J; bases unmatched to any gene: 6. The CDR3 runs 14 residues. This CDR3 reads CASRLQGADTEAFF. Here the CDR3 DNA reads TGTGCCAGCAGGCTTCAGGGGGCCGACACTGAAGCTTTCTTT.

The rearrangement joins TRBV7-9 to TRBJ2-7; TRBD1 might be the D (5 bases). Germline-derived CDR1 and CDR2 are SEHNR and FQNEAQ (reference sequence). This CDR3 has 13 amino acids. V lost 6 bases and J lost 1, with 10 bases in between. The CDR3 coding sequence is TGTGCCAGCAGTTCCAGGGTTTCCTACGAGCAGTACTTC. Its protein is CASSSRVSYEQYF.

V is TRBV28 and J is TRBJ1-1; no clear D. V was cut by 4 bases and J by 6 bases, with 15 bases left in between. The CDR3 is made up of 14 amino acids. Germline V gene lookup returns CDR1 MDHEN and CDR2 SYDVKM. CDR3 sequence: CASSYFPTESEAFF. CDR3 DNA: TGTGCCAGCAGTTATTTTCCAACAGAGTCTGAAGCTTTCTTT.

This clone was counted only a few times. The chain employs TRBV7-9 and TRBJ2-1; TRBD2 is a possible D gene (5 bases). Germline lookup yields CDR1 SEHNR and CDR2 FQNEAQ (reference sequence). The length of the CDR3 is 11 residues. The V end was cut by 4 bases, the J end by 15 bases, with 13 bases between. CDR3 sequence (DNA): TGTGCCAGCAGCTCAACTAGTTCACCGTTCTTC. It codes for CASSSTSSPFF.

The V call is TRBV7-9, the J call TRBJ2-1, with D perhaps matching TRBD2 (6 bases). CDR3 length: 15 residues. Trimming cost V 5 bases and J 9 bases, with 20 bases left between them. The germline gives CDR1 SEHNR, CDR2 FQNEAQ (reference sequence). Written as DNA, the CDR3 is TGTGCCAGCAGCCCCCCCGCTAGCGCGGTTACTGAGCAGTTCTTC. It encodes CASSPPASAVTEQFF.

V and J are TRBV19 and TRBJ1-5; TRBD1 agrees at 9 bases. This CDR3 spans 13 amino acids. The junction had 0 bases not matched to a gene; V was cut back by 4 bases and J by 5 bases. Germline V gene lookup returns CDR1 LNHDA and CDR2 SQIVND (reference sequence). Here the CDR3 reads CASSRTGDQPQHF. Written as DNA, the CDR3 is TGTGCCAGTAGTAGGACAGGGGATCAGCCCCAGCATTTT.

This chain links TRBV5-1 with TRBJ1-5; D possibly corresponds to TRBD1 (6 bases). This CDR3 contains 17 residues. CDR1 SGHRS and CDR2 YFSETQ come from the germline V gene. Trimming cost V 0 bases and J 1 base, with 14 bases left between them. The CDR3 loop is CASSLGGGGTSNQPQHF. DNA for the CDR3: TGCGCCAGCAGCTTGGGAGGGGGGGGGACAAGCAATCAGCCCCAGCATTTT.

The V and J genes are TRBV19 and TRBJ1-2, with TRBD1 matching 7 bases. With 10 bases clipped from V and 0 bases from J, the junction kept 14 bases outside the gene matches. The germline V gene encodes CDR1 LNHDA and CDR2 SQIVND (reference sequence). The CDR3 covers 16 residues. DNA for the CDR3: TGTGCCACCTTTAACCACGGGGGACAGACTAACTATGGCTACACCTTC. It codes for CATFNHGGQTNYGYTF.

The chain carries TRBV7-2 and TRBJ2-3; 7 bases align to TRBD2. CDR3 size: 15 residues. CDR1 and CDR2 from the germline V gene are SGHTA and FQGNSA. V was pared by 1 base and J by 0 bases, with 1 base of the junction left unmatched. Here the CDR3 DNA reads TGTGCCAGCAGCTTAGTTAGCGGGAGCACAGATACGCAGTATTTT. It encodes CASSLVSGSTDTQYF.

The DNA for the CDR3 is TGTGCCAGCAGCCCACAGGTCCCCAGGTGGGGTGAAAAACTGTTTTTT. Protein product: CASSPQVPRWGEKLFF. This chain joins TRBV7-2 and TRBJ1-4, with D maybe TRBD1 (5 bases). Germline V gives CDR1 SGHTA, CDR2 FQGNSA. The CDR3 has 16 amino acids. V was pared by 5 bases and J by 7 bases, with 20 bases between.